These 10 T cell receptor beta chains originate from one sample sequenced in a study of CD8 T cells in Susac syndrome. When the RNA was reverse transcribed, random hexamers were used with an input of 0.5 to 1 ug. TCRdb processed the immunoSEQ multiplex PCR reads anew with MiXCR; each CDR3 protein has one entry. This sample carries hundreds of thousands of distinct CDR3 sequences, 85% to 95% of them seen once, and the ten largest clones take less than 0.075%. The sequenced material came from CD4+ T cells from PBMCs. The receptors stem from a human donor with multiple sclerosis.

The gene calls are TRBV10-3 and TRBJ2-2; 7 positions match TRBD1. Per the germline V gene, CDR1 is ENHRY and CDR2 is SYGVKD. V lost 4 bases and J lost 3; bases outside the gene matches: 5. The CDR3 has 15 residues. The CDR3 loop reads CAISVTGSDTGELFF. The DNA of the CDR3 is TGTGCCATCAGTGTGACAGGGTCGGACACCGGGGAGCTGTTTTTT.

The CDR3 spells CASSVGQGHTEAFF. The CDR3 bases are TGTGCCAGCAGCGTGGGACAGGGGCACACTGAAGCTTTCTTT. The rearrangement joins TRBV11-3 to TRBJ1-1, with 10 bases lining up with TRBD1. Trimming removed 5 bases from V and 3 bases from J; junction bases left unmatched: 3. In germline, CDR1 is SGHNT, CDR2 YENEEA. The CDR3 is 14 amino acids.

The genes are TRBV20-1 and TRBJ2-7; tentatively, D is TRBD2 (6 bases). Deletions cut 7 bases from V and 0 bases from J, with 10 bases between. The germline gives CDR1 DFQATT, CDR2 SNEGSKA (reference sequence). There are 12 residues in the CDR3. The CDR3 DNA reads TGCAGTGGCGGGGAGAGCTCCTACGAGCAGTACTTC. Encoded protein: CSGGESSYEQYF.

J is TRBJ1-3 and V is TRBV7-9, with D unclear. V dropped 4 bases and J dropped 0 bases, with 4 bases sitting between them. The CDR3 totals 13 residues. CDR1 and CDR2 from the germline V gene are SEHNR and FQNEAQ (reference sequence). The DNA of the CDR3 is TGTGCCAGCAGCTGGGTCTCTGGAAACACCATATATTTT. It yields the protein CASSWVSGNTIYF.

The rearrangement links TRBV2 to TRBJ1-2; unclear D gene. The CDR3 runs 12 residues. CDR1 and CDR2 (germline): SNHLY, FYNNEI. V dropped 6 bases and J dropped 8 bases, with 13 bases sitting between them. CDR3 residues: CASRPGSPGYTF. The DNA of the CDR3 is TGTGCCAGCAGACCGGGGTCACCGGGCTACACCTTC.

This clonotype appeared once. The CDR3 spells CASSLYFLRTVNQPQHF. The CDR3 bases are TGTGCCAGCAGCTTGTACTTTCTAAGGACAGTAAATCAGCCCCAGCATTTT. The V gene is TRBV5-8, the J gene TRBJ1-5; D perhaps matches TRBD1 (6 bases). CDR1 is SGHTS, CDR2 YDEGEE, per germline. V shed 1 base and J shed 4 bases, with 18 bases lying between them. This CDR3 is built from 17 residues. The full variable domain, its missing parts supplied by reference TRBV5-8 and TRBJ1-5, is EAGVTQSPTHLIKTRGQQATLRCSPISGHTSVYWYQQALGLGLQFLLWYDEGEERNRGNFPPRFSGRQFPNYSSELNVNALELEDSALYLCASSLYFLRTVNQPQHFGDGTRLSIL.

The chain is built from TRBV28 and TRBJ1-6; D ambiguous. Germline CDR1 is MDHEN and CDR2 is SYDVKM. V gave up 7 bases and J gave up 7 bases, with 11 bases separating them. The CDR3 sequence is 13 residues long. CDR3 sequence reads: CASNDLENSPLHF. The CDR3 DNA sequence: TGTGCCAGCAACGACCTGGAAAATTCACCCCTCCACTTT.

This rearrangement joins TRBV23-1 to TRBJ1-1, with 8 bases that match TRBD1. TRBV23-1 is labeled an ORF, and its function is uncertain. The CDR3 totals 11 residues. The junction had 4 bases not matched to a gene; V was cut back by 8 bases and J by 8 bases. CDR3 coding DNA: TGCGCCAGCCCAGGACAGGGAGAAGCTTTCTTT. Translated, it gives CASPGQGEAFF.

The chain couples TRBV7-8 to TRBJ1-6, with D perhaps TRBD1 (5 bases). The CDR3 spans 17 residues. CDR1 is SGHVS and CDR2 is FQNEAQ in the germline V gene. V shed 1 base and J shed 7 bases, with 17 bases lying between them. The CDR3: CASSLGGGVRGNSPLHF. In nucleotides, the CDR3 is TGTGCCAGCAGCTTAGGTGGGGGAGTAAGGGGCAATTCACCCCTCCACTTT. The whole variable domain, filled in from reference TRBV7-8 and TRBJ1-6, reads GAGVSQSPRYKVAKRGQDVALRCDPISGHVSLFWYQQALGQGPEFLTYFQNEAQLDKSGLPSDRFFAERPEGSVSTLKIQRTQQEDSAVYLCASSLGGGVRGNSPLHFGNGTRLTVT.

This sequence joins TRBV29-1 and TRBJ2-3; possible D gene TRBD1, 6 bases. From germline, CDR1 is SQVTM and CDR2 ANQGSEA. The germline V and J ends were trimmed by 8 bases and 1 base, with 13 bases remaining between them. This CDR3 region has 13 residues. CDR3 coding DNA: TGCAGCCCAAGGACAGACCGCACAGATACGCAGTATTTT. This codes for CSPRTDRTDTQYF.